A selection of T cell receptor beta chains follows, all from one sample in a study of shared clonotypes between healthy human individuals. The method was immunoSEQ multiplex PCR; TCRdb's version includes in-frame clones alone and lacks a portion of them. The sample includes a few million clones, 85% to 95% of them seen just once. The specimen sequenced was naive CD4+ T cells from PBMCs. The receptor source for this set is a man younger than 35 in good health. Some clones in this sample may be carry-over from other donors' samples. The CDR3 runs from the conserved cysteine through the conserved F or W. The D gene is left open where the match is weak.

V,D,J,DNA,CDR3
TRBV2,TRBD2,TRBJ2-3,TGTGCCAGCAGCTACCGGACTAGCGGGAGCACAGATACGCAGTATTTT,CASSYRTSGSTDTQYF
TRBV18,.,TRBJ2-7,TGTGCCAGCACCCAACAACAAAGTAAAGCCTACGAGCAGTACTTC,CASTQQQSKAYEQYF
TRBV21-1,.,TRBJ2-7,TGTGCCAGCAGCAAAAGACCCGTAGACATACCCCCTTACGAGCAGTACTTC,CASSKRPVDIPPYEQYF
TRBV7-9,.,TRBJ2-3,TGTGCCAGCAGCATCCGACCGCGGGGGCAGGATACGCAGTATTTT,CASSIRPRGQDTQYF
TRBV27,TRBD1,TRBJ2-5,TGTGCCAGCAGCCGACAGGGGTCGGAGACCCAGTACTTC,CASSRQGSETQYF
TRBV6-5,.,TRBJ1-3,TGTGCCAGCAGTTACGGTGGCCCCATCTCTGGAAACACCATATATTTT,CASSYGGPISGNTIYF
TRBV28,.,TRBJ2-1,TGTGCCAGCAGTTTAACGTGGGGCGGGACCTCCTACAATGAGCAGTTCTTC,CASSLTWGGTSYNEQFF
TRBV7-6,TRBD1,TRBJ1-1,TGTGCCAGCGGGGGAGGACAGGGGGGGAACACTGAAGCTTTCTTT,CASGGGQGGNTEAFF
TRBV6-1,.,TRBJ2-1,TGTGCCAGCAGTGAAGCGCCACGGGCCCCAAATGAGCAGTTCTTC,CASSEAPRAPNEQFF
TRBV2,TRBD2,TRBJ2-7,TGTGCCAGCAGTCGGACTAGCGGGAGGGGGAACGAGCAGTACTTC,CASSRTSGRGNEQYF
TRBV27,.,TRBJ1-1,TGTGCCAGCAGTACTGAAGCTTTCTTT,CASSTEAFF